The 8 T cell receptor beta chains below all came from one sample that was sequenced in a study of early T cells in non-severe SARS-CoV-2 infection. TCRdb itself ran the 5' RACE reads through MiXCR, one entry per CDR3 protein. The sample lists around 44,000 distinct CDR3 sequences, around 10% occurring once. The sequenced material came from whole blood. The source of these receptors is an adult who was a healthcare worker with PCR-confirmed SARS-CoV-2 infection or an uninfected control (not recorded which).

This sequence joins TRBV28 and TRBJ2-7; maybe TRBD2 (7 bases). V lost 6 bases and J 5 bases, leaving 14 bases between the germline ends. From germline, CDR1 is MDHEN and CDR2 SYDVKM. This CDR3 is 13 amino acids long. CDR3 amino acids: CASSLRGGNEQYF. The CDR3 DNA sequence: TGTGCCAGCAGCCTGAGGGGGGGGAACGAGCAGTACTTC.

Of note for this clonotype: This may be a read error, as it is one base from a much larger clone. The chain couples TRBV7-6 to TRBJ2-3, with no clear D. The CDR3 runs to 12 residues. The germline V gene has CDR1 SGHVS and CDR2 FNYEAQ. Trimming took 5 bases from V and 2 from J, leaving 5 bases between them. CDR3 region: CASSTNTDTQYF. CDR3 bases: TGTGCCAGCAGCACTAACACAGATACGCAGTATTTT.

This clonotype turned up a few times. The CDR3 nucleotides are TGCGCCAGCAGCTTGAATTCGGGACTAGCGGGAACCGGGGAGCTGTTTTTT. Translated, it gives CASSLNSGLAGTGELFF. The chain couples TRBV5-1 to TRBJ2-2, with 13 nucleotides matching TRBD2. The CDR3 consists of 17 residues. From germline, CDR1 is SGHRS and CDR2 YFSETQ. J lost 5 bases, V lost 1 base, and 5 bases had no gene match.

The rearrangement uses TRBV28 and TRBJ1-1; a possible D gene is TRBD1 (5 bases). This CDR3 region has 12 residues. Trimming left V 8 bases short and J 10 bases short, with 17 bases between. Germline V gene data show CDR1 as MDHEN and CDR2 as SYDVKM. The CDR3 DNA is TGTGCCAGCTCTGGGGAGGGACTCGGAGCTTTCTTT. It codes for CASSGEGLGAFF. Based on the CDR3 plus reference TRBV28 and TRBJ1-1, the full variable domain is DVKVTQSSRYLVKRTGEKVFLECVQDMDHENMFWYRQDPGLGLRLIYFSYDVKMKEKGDIPEGYSVSREKKERFSLILESASTNQTSMYLCASSGEGLGAFFGQGTRLTVV.

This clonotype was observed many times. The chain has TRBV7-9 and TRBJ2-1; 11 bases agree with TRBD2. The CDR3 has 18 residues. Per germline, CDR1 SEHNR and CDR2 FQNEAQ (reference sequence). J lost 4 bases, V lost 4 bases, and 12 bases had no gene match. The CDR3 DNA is TGTGCCAGCAGCTCGACGGTGGCCGGGACTAGCGGATACAATGAGCAGTTCTTC. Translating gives CASSSTVAGTSGYNEQFF.

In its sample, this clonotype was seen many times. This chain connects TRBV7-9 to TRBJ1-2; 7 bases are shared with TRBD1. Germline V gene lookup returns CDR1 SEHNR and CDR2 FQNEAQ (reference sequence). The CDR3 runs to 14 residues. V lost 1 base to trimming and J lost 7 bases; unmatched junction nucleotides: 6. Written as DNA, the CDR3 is TGTGCCAGCAGCTTAGAACAGGGGAGGAGTGGCTACACCTTC. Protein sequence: CASSLEQGRSGYTF.

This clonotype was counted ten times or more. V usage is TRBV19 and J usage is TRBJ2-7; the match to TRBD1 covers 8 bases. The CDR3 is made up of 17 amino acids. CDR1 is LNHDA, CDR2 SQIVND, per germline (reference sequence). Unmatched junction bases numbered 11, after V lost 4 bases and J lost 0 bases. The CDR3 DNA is TGTGCCAGTAGTACCTCCTCGACAGGGGTTAACTCCTACGAGCAGTACTTC. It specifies CASSTSSTGVNSYEQYF. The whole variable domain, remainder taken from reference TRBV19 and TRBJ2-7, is DGGITQSPKYLFRKEGQNVTLSCEQNLNHDAMYWYRQDPGQGLRLIYYSQIVNDFQKGDIAEGYSVSREKKESFPLTVTSAQKNPTAFYLCASSTSSTGVNSYEQYFGPGTRLTVT.

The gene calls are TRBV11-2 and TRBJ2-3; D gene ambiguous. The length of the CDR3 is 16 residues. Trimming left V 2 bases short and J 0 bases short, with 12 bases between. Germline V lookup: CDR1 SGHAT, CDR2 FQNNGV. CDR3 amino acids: CASSLMADLSTDTQYF. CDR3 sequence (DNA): TGTGCCAGCAGCTTAATGGCGGACCTCAGCACAGATACGCAGTATTTT.